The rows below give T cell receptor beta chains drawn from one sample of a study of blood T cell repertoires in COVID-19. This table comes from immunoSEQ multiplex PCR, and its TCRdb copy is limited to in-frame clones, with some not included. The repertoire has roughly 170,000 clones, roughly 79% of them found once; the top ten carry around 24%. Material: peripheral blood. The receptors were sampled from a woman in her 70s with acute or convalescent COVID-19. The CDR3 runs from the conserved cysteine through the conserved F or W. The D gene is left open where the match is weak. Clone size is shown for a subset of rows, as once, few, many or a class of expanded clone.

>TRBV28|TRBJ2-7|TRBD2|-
TGTGCCAGCAGTTCTCCAGCGGGAGGCGTCTACGAGCAGTACTTC
CASSSPAGGVYEQYF
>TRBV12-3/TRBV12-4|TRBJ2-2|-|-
TGTGCCAGCAGTTTCCCGTCCGGGGAGCTGTTTTTT
CASSFPSGELFF
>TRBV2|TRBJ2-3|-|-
TGTGCCCTCATTCGGGCGGGGAGCACAGATACGCAGTATTTT
CALIRAGSTDTQYF
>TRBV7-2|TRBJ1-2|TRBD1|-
TGTGCCAGCAGCTGGGACAGGGGAAGGCAAGGCTACACCTTC
CASSWDRGRQGYTF
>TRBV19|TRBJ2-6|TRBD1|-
TGTGCCAGTAGTATACCGGGACAGGGATTCAACGTCCTGACTTTC
CASSIPGQGFNVLTF
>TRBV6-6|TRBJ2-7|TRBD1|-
TGTGCCAGCAGTTACTCGACAGGGGGAAGCTCCTACGAGCAGTACTTC
CASSYSTGGSSYEQYF
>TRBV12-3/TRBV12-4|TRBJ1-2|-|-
TGTGCCAGCAGTTTGGGGAGGGACTATGGCTACACCTTC
CASSLGRDYGYTF
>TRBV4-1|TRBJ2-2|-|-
TGCGCCAGCAGCCAAGATCGGGCGGGTAACACCGGGGAGCTGTTTTTT
CASSQDRAGNTGELFF
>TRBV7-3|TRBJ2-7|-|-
TGTGCCAGCAGCTTAACTAGGGGTACCTACGAGCAGTACTTC
CASSLTRGTYEQYF
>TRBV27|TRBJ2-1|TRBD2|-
TGTGCCAGCACCATAGCGGGAGGGCCAGGGGGTGAGCAGTTCTTC
CASTIAGGPGGEQFF
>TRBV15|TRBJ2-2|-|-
TGTGCCACCAGCAGAGGGAGCGACACCGGGGAGCTGTTTTTT
CATSRGSDTGELFF
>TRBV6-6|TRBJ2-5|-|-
TGTGCCAGCGGATTGGCGGGTAGCCAAGAGACCCAGTACTTC
CASGLAGSQETQYF
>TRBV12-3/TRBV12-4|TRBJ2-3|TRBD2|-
TGTGCCAGCATCCTAGGGACTAGCGGGTCGCAGTATTTT
CASILGTSGSQYF
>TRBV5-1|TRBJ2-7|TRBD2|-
TGCGCCAGCAGCTTGGATGGTAGCGGGGAGGACGAGCAGTACTTC
CASSLDGSGEDEQYF
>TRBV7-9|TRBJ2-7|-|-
TGTGCCAGCAGCCGCCGAGAGATTAGGGGTGGCCCCTACGAGCAGTACTTC
CASSRREIRGGPYEQYF
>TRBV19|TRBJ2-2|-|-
TGTGCCAGTAATCCAGCCGGGGGAACCGGGGAGCTGTTTTTT
CASNPAGGTGELFF
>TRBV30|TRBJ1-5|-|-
TGTGCCTGGAGCTTTGGCAGCAATCAGCCCCAGCATTTT
CAWSFGSNQPQHF
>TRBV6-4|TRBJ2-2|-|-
TGTGCCAGCGCCCCAGGGGCGCAGAACACCGGGGAGCTGTTTTTT
CASAPGAQNTGELFF
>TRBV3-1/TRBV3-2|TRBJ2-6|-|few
TGTGCCAGCAGTATAATAACAGGGACTGGGGCCAACGTCCTGACTTTC
CASSIITGTGANVLTF
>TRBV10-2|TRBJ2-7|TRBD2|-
TGCGCCAGCACTCTAGCGGGAGACATGGTAGGCGAGCAGTACTTC
CASTLAGDMVGEQYF